This T cell receptor (beta chain) came from a study of T-cell reconstitution after alpha-beta-depleted transplantation in children. V dropped 5 bases and J dropped 8 bases, with 10 bases sitting between them. Germline assignment: CDR1 SEHNR and CDR2 FQNEAQ (reference sequence). The CDR3 extends over 13 amino acids. This clonotype was counted a few times. During its preparation, the TCRbeta library received unique molecular identifiers. One entry per CDR3 protein results from TCRdb running MiXCR on the PCR reads. Among about 350,000 distinct CDR3 sequences listed, about an eighth were seen once. The sequenced sample was PBMCs, obtained from the stem cell graft. The TCR sequence derives from a human donor who donated a stem cell graft to a child with Fanconi anemia. V and J are TRBV7-9 and TRBJ1-6, with D unclear. Written as DNA, the CDR3 is TGTGCCAGCAGCCAGACGAGGGATTCACCCCTCCACTTT. Protein: CASSQTRDSPLHF.